The 6 T cell receptor beta chains reported below all come from one sample, sequenced in a study of Graves' ophthalmopathy and Graves' hyperthyroidism. RNA transcripts were the template, and TCR beta CDR3 regions were amplified from them. RT-PCR in the first round used HTBI primers; a second-round multiplex PCR followed. TCRdb called the multiplex PCR reads again in MiXCR, with one record for every CDR3 protein. The sample comprises about 380,000 distinct CDR3 sequences, 15% of which are singletons, and 5.5% to 7% rests with the top ten. The sample was peripheral blood. These receptors were taken from a woman aged 18-29 years with stable Graves' hyperthyroidism.

This clonotype showed up many times. The chain couples TRBV12-3 or TRBV12-4 to TRBJ1-6; 11 positions agree with TRBD1. Trimming cost V 3 bases and J 8 bases; bases outside gene matches: 3. The CDR3 length is 15 residues. CDR3 sequence: CASSFRTGGDSPLHF. CDR3 nucleotides: TGTGCCAGCAGTTTCCGGACAGGGGGCGATTCACCCCTCCACTTT.

The table lists this clonotype with a few counts. The chain joins TRBV18 to TRBJ2-5; 8 bases line up with TRBD1. CDR3 size: 14 residues. CDR1 and CDR2 (germline): KGHSH, LQKENI. The V segment lost 2 bases and the J segment 5 bases; nucleotides outside the gene matches: 4. The CDR3 DNA reads as TGTGCCAGCTCACCAAACAGGGGGGACGAGACCCAGTACTTC. Amino acids: CASSPNRGDETQYF.

This clonotype was picked up many times. V usage is TRBV29-1 and J usage is TRBJ2-4, with D tentatively TRBD2 (7 bases). CDR3 length equals 14 residues. Germline lookup yields CDR1 SQVTM and CDR2 ANQGSEA. Deletions cut 4 bases from V and 4 bases from J, with 14 bases between. The CDR3 DNA is TGCAGCGTTGGCCTGCGGGGGCCAAAAAACATTCAGTACTTC. Translated: CSVGLRGPKNIQYF.

In its sample, this clonotype was seen many times. V usage is TRBV29-1 and J usage is TRBJ2-7; a possible D gene is TRBD1 (5 bases). The V gene's germline CDR1 is SQVTM and CDR2 ANQGSEA. V lost 0 bases and J lost 5, with 17 bases in between. This CDR3 contains 15 residues. The DNA for the CDR3 is TGCAGCGTTGAAGATCTGGGGCAGTCAGGCAACGAGCAGTACTTC. Protein: CSVEDLGQSGNEQYF.

The chain combines TRBV3-1 with TRBJ2-5, with 9 nucleotides matching TRBD2. This CDR3 has 15 residues. V lost 4 bases and J lost 4; bases outside the gene matches: 7. Germline V gene lookup returns CDR1 LGHDT and CDR2 YNNKEL (reference sequence). The CDR3: CASSLRAGGTETQYF. CDR3 DNA: TGTGCCAGCAGCCTCAGAGCGGGGGGAACAGAGACCCAGTACTTC.

This clonotype has a handful of counts. V usage is TRBV18 and J usage is TRBJ2-5, with D perhaps matching TRBD1 (6 bases). CDR1 KGHSH and CDR2 LQKENI come from the germline V gene. V lost 4 bases, J lost 4 bases, and 19 bases lay in between. CDR3 length: 16 residues. The CDR3 DNA reads as TGTGCCAGCTCACTAACCGGGACAAGCGGAGTAGAGACCCAGTACTTC. Protein product: CASSLTGTSGVETQYF. Drawing the rest from reference TRBV18 and TRBJ2-5, the complete variable domain is NAGVMQNPRHLVRRRGQEARLRCSPMKGHSHVYWYRQLPEEGLKFMVYLQKENIIDESGMPKERFSAEFPKEGPSILRIQQVVRGDSAAYFCASSLTGTSGVETQYFGPGTRLLVL.